The 22 T cell receptor beta chains listed next were all sequenced from one sample in a study of T cell repertoires in cytomegalovirus infection. No cognate antigen is known for these TCRs. Each CDR3 protein is one row after TCRdb ran MiXCR on the reads. The table has roughly 500,000 distinct CDR3 sequences, roughly a third seen once. The sequencing here drew on cultured PBMCs, taken from culture after CMV antigen stimulation. These receptors were taken from a human donor in good health (CMV status not recorded). Some clones in this sample may be carry-over from other donors' samples.

The chain carries TRBV6-2 or TRBV6-3 and TRBJ2-3; either TRBD1 or TRBD2 may supply D (5 bases each). V gave up 2 bases and J gave up 2 bases, with 8 bases separating them. Germline V CDR1 and CDR2: MNHEY, SVGEGT. CDR3 length: 14 amino acids. CDR3 region: CASSYRDDTDTQYF. In DNA, the CDR3 is TGTGCCAGCAGTTACCGGGACGACACAGATACGCAGTATTTT.

The chain uses TRBV20-1 and TRBJ2-1; D not resolved. V lost 0 bases to trimming and J lost 6 bases, with 21 bases between them. The CDR3 extends over 17 amino acids. In germline, CDR1 is DFQATT, CDR2 SNEGSKA (reference sequence). In DNA, the CDR3 is TGCAGTGCTAGAGATTTGGGCGGTTGGTATGGTTCCAATGAGCAGTTCTTC. Its protein is CSARDLGGWYGSNEQFF.

The chain is built from TRBV19 and TRBJ2-5, with 9 bases lining up with TRBD1. Per the germline V gene, CDR1 is LNHDA and CDR2 is SQIVND (reference sequence). This CDR3 is 15 amino acids long. Losses at the gene ends were 6 bases for V and 4 bases for J; bases not matched to a gene: 9. As DNA, the CDR3 is TGTGCCAGTAGGCCACAGGGGGCGTCTCGAGAGACCCAGTACTTC. Protein sequence: CASRPQGASRETQYF.

This clonotype showed up just a few times. The chain combines TRBV6-2 or TRBV6-3 with TRBJ1-5; the D gene is possibly TRBD1 (5 bases). Germline V gene data show CDR1 as MNHEY and CDR2 as SVGEGT. This CDR3 contains 15 residues. V lost 5 bases, J lost 4 bases, and 15 bases lay in between. The CDR3 loop is CASSLVGTVNQPQHF. Written as DNA, the CDR3 is TGTGCCAGCAGTCTTGTCGGGACGGTAAATCAGCCCCAGCATTTT.

The chain uses TRBV20-1 and TRBJ2-3; 9 bases align to TRBD2. With 0 bases clipped from V and 2 bases from J, the junction kept 3 bases outside the gene matches. This CDR3 has 15 amino acids. Germline V lookup: CDR1 DFQATT, CDR2 SNEGSKA (reference sequence). For the CDR3, the DNA is TGCAGTGCTAGAGATCCTAGCGGGATCACAGATACGCAGTATTTT. It translates to CSARDPSGITDTQYF.

J is TRBJ1-2 and V is TRBV7-9; D is undetermined. The CDR3 is 13 amino acids. Trimming removed 5 bases from V and 4 bases from J, with 11 bases in between. Germline loops: CDR1 SEHNR, CDR2 FQNEAQ (reference sequence). CDR3 sequence (DNA): TGTGCCAGCAGCCCCGGGATTACCTATGGCTACACCTTC. The encoded protein is CASSPGITYGYTF.

In its sample, this clonotype was seen many times. This sequence joins TRBV4-2 and TRBJ1-2; the match to TRBD1 covers 11 bases. The V gene's germline CDR1 is LGHNA and CDR2 YNFKEQ. J lost 8 bases, V lost 4 bases, and 15 bases had no gene match. This CDR3 has 17 residues. This CDR3 is CASSPNHPGQGAGGYTF. CDR3 nucleotides: TGTGCCAGCAGCCCGAATCACCCCGGACAGGGGGCTGGAGGCTACACCTTC.

This rearrangement joins TRBV19 to TRBJ2-1, with TRBD1 identical over 10 bases. The germline V gene has CDR1 LNHDA and CDR2 SQIVND (reference sequence). The length of the CDR3 is 17 residues. V shed 3 bases and J 7 bases; nucleotides not matched to a gene: 12. DNA for the CDR3: TGTGCCAGTAGTATTATTGCCCCAGCGGGACAGGGGAATGAGCAGTTCTTC. It is translated as CASSIIAPAGQGNEQFF.

The chain employs TRBV5-1 and TRBJ1-2; D is ambiguous. The V end was cut by 5 bases, the J end by 0 bases, with 8 bases between. The CDR3 spans 13 residues. Germline CDR1 is SGHRS and CDR2 is YFSETQ. DNA for the CDR3: TGCGCCAGCAGGCCACAGACTAACTATGGCTACACCTTC. Translation gives CASRPQTNYGYTF.

V gene TRBV6-2 or TRBV6-3 combines with J gene TRBJ1-2, with D possibly TRBD1 on 6 matching bases. CDR3 length: 16 residues. From germline, CDR1 is MNHEY and CDR2 SVGEGT. Trimming pared 6 bases from V and 7 bases from J, leaving 24 bases between. The DNA for the CDR3 is TGTGCCAGCAGCCTTCGGAGACAGGCGGCGGGACCTGGCTACACCTTC. It encodes CASSLRRQAAGPGYTF.

This clonotype was seen only a few times. The chain combines TRBV19 with TRBJ2-2; weak D call: TRBD2 (5 bases). The V gene's germline CDR1 is LNHDA and CDR2 SQIVND (reference sequence). V shed 0 bases and J shed 0 bases, with 8 bases lying between them. This CDR3 comprises 16 residues. CDR3: CASSIEGGSNTGELFF. Here the CDR3 DNA reads TGTGCCAGTAGTATAGAAGGAGGATCGAACACCGGGGAGCTGTTTTTT.

This rearrangement joins TRBV7-6 to TRBJ2-1; 9 bases agree with TRBD1. J lost 8 bases, V lost 5 bases, and 16 bases had no gene match. Germline assignment: CDR1 SGHVS and CDR2 FNYEAQ. The CDR3 totals 17 residues. CDR3 sequence: CASSPRTGESERDEQFF. CDR3 bases: TGTGCCAGCAGCCCGCGGACAGGGGAAAGTGAGCGTGATGAGCAGTTCTTC.

This clonotype was observed a few times. This chain connects TRBV6-2 or TRBV6-3 to TRBJ2-1; D is uncertain. Germline values: CDR1 MNHEY, CDR2 SVGEGT. The CDR3 extends over 13 amino acids. Trimming pared 2 bases from V and 2 bases from J, leaving 4 bases between. Here the CDR3 DNA reads TGTGCCAGCAGTTACGGCGCCTACAATGAGCAGTTCTTC. Residues: CASSYGAYNEQFF.

This chain connects TRBV20-1 to TRBJ2-3; 9 bases match TRBD2. The J segment lost 1 base and the V segment lost 6 bases, leaving 5 bases of the junction unmatched. Germline values: CDR1 DFQATT, CDR2 SNEGSKA (reference sequence). This CDR3 spans 14 amino acids. The CDR3 protein is CSALTSGRTDTQYF. The CDR3 nucleotides read TGCAGTGCGCTGACTAGCGGTCGCACAGATACGCAGTATTTT.

This clonotype was counted ten times or more. The chain employs TRBV24-1 and TRBJ2-1, with 7 bases that match TRBD1. This CDR3 spans 15 amino acids. Per the germline V gene, CDR1 is KGHDR and CDR2 is SFDVKD. The ends lost 0 bases at V and 5 bases at J; junction bases unmatched: 3. The CDR3 protein is CATSDLEGAHNEQFF. In DNA, the CDR3 is TGTGCCACCAGTGATTTGGAGGGGGCGCACAATGAGCAGTTCTTC.

This clonotype occurred a few times. V gene TRBV7-9 combines with J gene TRBJ2-1; weak D call: TRBD1 (6 bases). The CDR3 contains 14 residues. Germline assignment: CDR1 SEHNR and CDR2 FQNEAQ (reference sequence). The V end lost 5 bases, the J end lost 8 bases, and 16 bases lay between the germline ends. For the CDR3, the DNA is TGTGCCAGCAGCCCCGGACAGTCTTACGATGAGCAGTTCTTC. Protein product: CASSPGQSYDEQFF.

The chain uses TRBV6-8 and TRBJ2-1; D is possibly TRBD2 (5 bases). CDR3 length: 16 amino acids. The germline V gene encodes CDR1 MNHGY and CDR2 SAAAGT. V was pared by 0 bases and J by 4 bases, with 13 bases between. In DNA, the CDR3 is TGTGCCAGCAGTTACTCGATCCAGCGGCATTACAATGAGCAGTTCTTC. Translation: CASSYSIQRHYNEQFF.

This clonotype has only a few counts. V is TRBV27 and J is TRBJ1-1; 8 bases match TRBD1. The J segment lost 1 base and the V segment lost 5 bases, leaving 6 bases of the junction unmatched. Germline CDR1 reads MNHEY; CDR2 reads SMNVEV (reference sequence). The CDR3 consists of 15 residues. CDR3 DNA: TGTGCCAGCAGTCCTCTCGGACAGGGGAACACTGAAGCTTTCTTT. Its protein product is CASSPLGQGNTEAFF.

The chain joins TRBV27 to TRBJ1-2; the match to TRBD1 covers 12 bases. CDR1 and CDR2 from the germline V gene are MNHEY and SMNVEV (reference sequence). The CDR3 has 16 amino acids. V was pared by 6 bases and J by 3 bases, with 8 bases of the junction left unmatched. The CDR3 nucleotides are TGTGCCAGCAGCCCTGGGACAGGGGGCCCAGACTATGGCTACACCTTC. Amino acids: CASSPGTGGPDYGYTF.

This chain uses TRBV12-5 with TRBJ1-2, with D uncertain. Germline-derived CDR1 and CDR2 are LGHNT and FRNRAP. The CDR3 has 18 amino acids. V dropped 0 bases and J dropped 0 bases, with 17 bases sitting between them. The CDR3 loop is CASGLVVSPGPSNYGYTF. The CDR3 DNA is TGTGCTAGTGGTTTGGTAGTAAGCCCAGGACCATCTAACTATGGCTACACCTTC.

The chain uses TRBV6-8 and TRBJ1-3, with TRBD1 as a possible D gene (5 bases). This CDR3 contains 15 residues. Trimming left V 6 bases short and J 2 bases short, with 14 bases between. Germline V gene lookup returns CDR1 MNHGY and CDR2 SAAAGT. CDR3 sequence (DNA): TGTGCCAGCAGCCGGCAGGGATATGCTGGAAACACCATATATTTT. This codes for CASSRQGYAGNTIYF.

V gene TRBV4-1 combines with J gene TRBJ2-7; TRBD1 matches at 8 bases. CDR3 length: 13 amino acids. Germline CDR1 MGHRA, CDR2 YSYEKL. Unmatched junction bases numbered 1, after V lost 0 bases and J lost 6 bases. CDR3 in DNA: TGCGCCAGCAGCCAAGAGACAGGGGCCGAGCAGTACTTC. Its protein product is CASSQETGAEQYF.